This TCR beta chain was sequenced in a study of blood T cells in healthy people across ages. Study-level results: More naive CD4+ cells and higher diversity marked long-lived donors relative to aged donors. Researchers report that TCR beta diversity correlated strongly with naive T cell percentage. Older age coincided with a roughly linear decline in TCR beta diversity per million T cells.

Regarding this clonotype: Its antigen remains unidentified.

J was trimmed by 5 bases and V by 5 bases; bases with no gene match: 8. Germline lookup yields CDR1 SQVTM and CDR2 ANQGSEA. The CDR3 consists of 14 residues. The authors isolated at least 6 million PBMCs per sample. Combining a sample-barcoded 5' primer with a J-beta primer mix, a second PCR ran for roughly 7 to 11 cycles. TCRdb processed the 5' RACE reads anew with MiXCR; each CDR3 protein has one entry. Of fewer than 950,000 distinct CDR3 sequences in the sample, under 40% were seen once. The V and J genes are TRBV29-1 and TRBJ2-1; TRBD2 agrees at 8 bases. The receptor's source is a man aged 18 to 30 in good health. Sequencing input: blood. The CDR3 here is CSVKISGRDNEQFF. The CDR3 nucleotides are TGCAGCGTTAAAATCAGCGGGAGAGACAATGAGCAGTTCTTC.